This T cell receptor beta chain was obtained from a study of blood T cell repertoires in COVID-19. V gave up 4 bases and J gave up 0 bases, with 7 bases separating them. Germline CDR1 SGDLS, CDR2 YYNGEE. CDR3 length: 13 residues. Some clones are missing from TCRdb's copy, which holds only in-frame ones; the method was immunoSEQ multiplex PCR. The data contain roughly 450,000 clones, roughly 88% of them seen just once; the ten biggest clones take up about 0.63%. The chain joins TRBV9 to TRBJ1-1; D not certain. Sequencing was carried out using PBMCs or T cells enriched from blood (not recorded which). The TCR was taken from a man aged 18 to 30 who had recovered from COVID-19. CDR3 protein: CASSPSLNTEAFF. DNA for the CDR3: TGTGCCAGCAGCCCCAGTTTGAACACTGAAGCTTTCTTT.